A single sample is the source of the 9 T cell receptor beta chains below, sequenced in a study of beta chain features in type 1 diabetes (dated by TCRdb to 2016 to 2018). Study-wide conclusions, independent of this receptor: A moderate but significant shortening of TCRB CDR3 length was observed in type 1 diabetes patients in all four CD4+ subsets.

The library was built by means of the immunoSEQ multiplex PCR assay. The entire amount of isolated RNA was reverse transcribed using the High Capacity cDNA Reverse Transcription Kit, so the sequenced TCRB transcripts were expressed ones. Sourced from immuneACCESS, this table was stored by TCRdb with only in-frame sequences that have V and J called. A share of the clones is absent; for the studies checked, an unresolved V gene accounts for under half, and the remainder has no known explanation. The sample profile shows some 350,000 clones; 9.6% of them were found once. The ten largest clones represent about 0.6% of the sample. Antigens for these TCRs are unknown. Sample: central memory CD4+ T cells from blood. The receptors were gathered from a man under 40 with type 1 diabetes.

This clone occurred a few times. The rearrangement uses TRBV27 and TRBJ1-5, with D possibly TRBD1 on 5 matching bases. The CDR3 consists of 15 residues. Germline CDR1 and CDR2: MNHEY and SMNVEV (reference sequence). V lost 3 bases and J 0 bases, leaving 9 bases between the germline ends. CDR3 bases: TGTGCCAGCAGTTTGTTGGGGGATAGCAATCAGCCCCAGCATTTT. It translates to CASSLLGDSNQPQHF.

The J gene is TRBJ2-7, the V gene TRBV28; D may be TRBD1 (5 bases). This CDR3 contains 16 residues. Germline V CDR1 and CDR2: MDHEN, SYDVKM. V was clipped by 4 bases and J by 2 bases, with 18 bases between them. CDR3 sequence: CASSYPGLTGPYEQYF. The DNA for the CDR3 is TGTGCCAGCAGTTACCCCGGATTAACAGGTCCCTACGAGCAGTACTTC.

CDR3 sequence (DNA): TGTGCCAGCAGCTTAACAGACAGGCTCCCCATGATGGAGTACTTC. Its translation is CASSLTDRLPMMEYF. This chain uses TRBV28 with TRBJ2-7, with D possibly TRBD1 on 6 matching bases. Germline V lookup: CDR1 MDHEN, CDR2 SYDVKM. The CDR3 spans 15 residues. V was pared by 6 bases and J by 11 bases, with 26 bases between.

This clone appeared a few times. The CDR3 DNA is TGCAGCGTTGAGACGGGACAACTCTACGAGCAGTACTTC. It yields the protein CSVETGQLYEQYF. The chain combines TRBV29-1 with TRBJ2-7; D is possibly TRBD1 (6 bases). Germline V gene lookup returns CDR1 SQVTM and CDR2 ANQGSEA. CDR3 length: 13 residues. Trimming removed 3 bases from V and 3 bases from J, with 12 bases in between.

This clone was detected many times. This chain connects TRBV25-1 to TRBJ2-7; D remains ambiguous. CDR3 size: 14 residues. Germline V gene data show CDR1 as MGHDK and CDR2 as SYGVNS. V was shortened by 4 bases and J by 6 bases, with 16 bases between the two germline ends. DNA for the CDR3: TGTGCCAGCAGTGGGGGTGATAGGTGGAGCGAGCAGTACTTC. Translated: CASSGGDRWSEQYF.

The CDR3 DNA follows: TGTGCCAGCAATCCATGGCAGACTCACACTGAAGCTTTCTTT. Protein sequence: CASNPWQTHTEAFF. The chain has TRBV6-5 and TRBJ1-1; D remains ambiguous. The germline V and J ends were trimmed by 7 bases and 3 bases, with 15 bases remaining between them. From germline, CDR1 is MNHEY and CDR2 SVGAGI. CDR3 length: 14 residues.

This clone was observed a few times. CDR3 loop: CATSRDAFSYEQYF. CDR3 nucleotide sequence: TGTGCCACCAGCAGAGATGCCTTCTCCTACGAGCAGTACTTC. The chain uses TRBV15 and TRBJ2-7, with D unclear. Looked up from germline, CDR1 is LNHNV and CDR2 is YYDKDF (reference sequence). This CDR3 has 14 residues. V was trimmed by 0 bases and J by 0 bases, leaving 6 bases between them.

There are a few counts of this clone. The genes are TRBV27 and TRBJ2-2; D is perhaps TRBD1 (5 bases). From germline, CDR1 is MNHEY and CDR2 SMNVEV (reference sequence). This CDR3 has 15 amino acids. The germline V and J ends were trimmed by 5 bases and 2 bases, with 12 bases remaining between them. This chain's CDR3 is CASSGAGINTGELFF. In DNA, the CDR3 is TGTGCCAGCAGTGGGGCAGGGATAAACACCGGGGAGCTGTTTTTT.

The chain links TRBV27 to TRBJ1-1; possibly TRBD1 for D (6 bases). V was cut by 0 bases and J by 2 bases, with 19 bases left in between. Germline V lookup: CDR1 MNHEY, CDR2 SMNVEV (reference sequence). The CDR3 runs 18 residues. The CDR3 spells CASSLSIPGGGRNTEAFF. The CDR3 DNA follows: TGTGCCAGCAGTTTATCGATTCCGGGGGGCGGCCGTAACACTGAAGCTTTCTTT.